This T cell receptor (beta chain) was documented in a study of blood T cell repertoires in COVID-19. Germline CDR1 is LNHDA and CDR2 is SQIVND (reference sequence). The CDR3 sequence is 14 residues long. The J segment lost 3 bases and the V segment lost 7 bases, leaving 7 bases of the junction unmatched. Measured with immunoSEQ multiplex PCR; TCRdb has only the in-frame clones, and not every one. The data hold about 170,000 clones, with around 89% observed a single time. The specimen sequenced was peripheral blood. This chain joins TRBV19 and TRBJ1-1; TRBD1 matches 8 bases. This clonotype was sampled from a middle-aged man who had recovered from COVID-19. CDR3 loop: CASIPTGVYTEAFF. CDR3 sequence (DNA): TGTGCCAGTATCCCGACAGGGGTTTACACTGAAGCTTTCTTT.